What follows are 14 T cell receptor beta chains derived from one specimen sequenced in a study of long-term antiretroviral therapy in people with HIV. With survey level as its setting, the immunoSEQ assay was v3.0. Here immunoSEQ multiplex PCR was the method, and the copy in TCRdb shows in-frame clones only, minus some. This table has roughly 42,000 clones, about 89% appearing once. The sample consisted of unsorted PBMCs, taken 0.1 years before starting antiretroviral therapy. The receptor set was obtained from a woman aged 45-59 years with HIV.

V usage is TRBV7-3 and J usage is TRBJ2-2; D might be TRBD1 (5 bases). Trimming cost V 0 bases and J 1 base, with 9 bases left between them. Germline V gene data show CDR1 as SGHTA and CDR2 as FQGTGA. This CDR3 has 16 residues. For the CDR3, the DNA is TGTGCCAGCAGCTTAACAGCAGGGCTGAACACCGGGGAGCTGTTTTTT. Its translation: CASSLTAGLNTGELFF.

V usage is TRBV7-9 and J usage is TRBJ2-1, with 7 positions matching TRBD2. Unmatched junction bases numbered 8, after V lost 4 bases and J lost 8 bases. Germline CDR1 is SEHNR and CDR2 is FQNEAQ (reference sequence). The CDR3 extends over 14 amino acids. The CDR3 is CASSSGLVTDEQFF. CDR3 nucleotides: TGTGCCAGCAGCTCCGGACTAGTAACCGATGAGCAGTTCTTC. Using reference TRBV7-9 and TRBJ2-1 for the parts outside the CDR3, the full variable domain is DTGVSQNPRHKITKRGQNVTFRCDPISEHNRLYWYRQTLGQGPEFLTYFQNEAQLEKSRLLSDRFSAERPKGSFSTLEIQRTEQGDSAMYLCASSSGLVTDEQFFGPGTRLTVL.

V gene TRBV5-1 combines with J gene TRBJ2-1; no definite D call. The CDR3 has 14 amino acids. Per the germline V gene, CDR1 is SGHRS and CDR2 is YFSETQ. V dropped 0 bases and J dropped 6 bases, with 10 bases sitting between them. The CDR3 reads CASSLGGRGNEQFF. In nucleotides, the CDR3 is TGCGCCAGCAGCTTGGGAGGCCGCGGCAATGAGCAGTTCTTC.

V gene TRBV6-6 combines with J gene TRBJ2-7, with D tentatively TRBD1 (7 bases). CDR3 length: 12 residues. Germline lookup yields CDR1 MNHNY and CDR2 SVGAGI (reference sequence). V was pared by 5 bases and J by 9 bases, with 14 bases between. The DNA for the CDR3 is TGTGCCAGCAGTCCCCGACAGGGAGGGCAGTACTTC. Translation gives CASSPRQGGQYF.

The chain recombines TRBV6-6 with TRBJ2-5, with D perhaps matching TRBD1 (6 bases). Trimming shortened V by 0 bases and J by 1 base, and 6 bases separated the two germline ends. Germline assignment: CDR1 MNHNY and CDR2 SVGAGI (reference sequence). The CDR3 consists of 14 residues. Here the CDR3 reads CASSYSGGQETQYF. The CDR3, as DNA: TGTGCCAGCAGTTACTCAGGGGGCCAAGAGACCCAGTACTTC.

The rearrangement joins TRBV5-1 to TRBJ2-3; no firm D call. This CDR3 has 16 amino acids. The ends were cut back, 0 bases at V and 0 bases at J, with 11 bases in the middle. Per germline, CDR1 SGHRS and CDR2 YFSETQ. CDR3 in DNA: TGCGCCAGCAGCTTGGGGTCGGTGACTAGCACAGATACGCAGTATTTT. Translating gives CASSLGSVTSTDTQYF.

V is TRBV4-3 and J is TRBJ2-7, with D unresolved. The CDR3 has 14 amino acids. Germline V gene lookup returns CDR1 LGHNA and CDR2 YSLEER. V was shortened by 0 bases and J by 0 bases, with 6 bases between the two germline ends. CDR3 DNA sequence: TGCGCCAGCAGCCAAGACACGAGCTCCTACGAGCAGTACTTC. Its protein is CASSQDTSSYEQYF.

The chain has TRBV6-1 and TRBJ1-5; D remains ambiguous. The CDR3 is 12 amino acids. V lost 4 bases and J 6 bases, leaving 7 bases between the germline ends. The germline V gene encodes CDR1 MNHNS and CDR2 SASEGT. The CDR3 is CASSAVSQPQHF. CDR3 bases: TGTGCCAGCAGTGCGGTGAGTCAGCCCCAGCATTTT.

The chain uses TRBV6-5 and TRBJ1-2; D is possibly TRBD1 (5 bases). V gave up 0 bases and J gave up 6 bases, with 11 bases separating them. The CDR3 spans 14 residues. The germline V gene encodes CDR1 MNHEY and CDR2 SVGAGI. DNA of the CDR3: TGTGCCAGCAGTTACTCGAGCGTGGGGGATGGCTACACCTTC. Translating it yields CASSYSSVGDGYTF.

The gene calls are TRBV2 and TRBJ2-5; TRBD2 aligns across 10 bases. CDR1 and CDR2 (germline): SNHLY, FYNNEI. This CDR3 is 13 amino acids long. Trimming cost V 4 bases and J 9 bases; bases outside gene matches: 5. CDR3 protein: CASSGSGGAAQYF. In DNA form, the CDR3 reads TGTGCCAGCAGTGGAAGCGGGGGGGCGGCCCAGTACTTC.

The chain's CDR3 is CASSPEGRGRDEAFF. CDR3 in DNA: TGTGCCAGCAGCCCTGAAGGACGTGGCCGCGATGAAGCTTTCTTT. The chain is built from TRBV11-3 and TRBJ1-1; unclear D gene. V lost 5 bases and J 7 bases, leaving 20 bases between the germline ends. The germline V gene encodes CDR1 SGHNT and CDR2 YENEEA. This CDR3 is built from 15 residues. Based on the CDR3 plus reference TRBV11-3 and TRBJ1-1, the full variable domain is EAGVVQSPRYKIIEKKQPVAFWCNPISGHNTLYWYLQNLGQGPELLIRYENEEAVDDSQLPKDRFSAERLKGVDSTLKIQPAELGDSAVYLCASSPEGRGRDEAFFGQGTRLTVV.

The chain joins TRBV6-6 to TRBJ1-5, with 7 bases matching TRBD1. The length of the CDR3 is 16 residues. Germline V gene lookup returns CDR1 MNHNY and CDR2 SVGAGI (reference sequence). V was clipped by 0 bases and J by 3 bases; unmatched bases: 5. The CDR3, as DNA: TGTGCCAGCAGTTACTCGACCACAGGGGTCAATCAGCCCCAGCATTTT. This translates into CASSYSTTGVNQPQHF.

This clone was seen just once. This chain joins TRBV7-2 and TRBJ1-1; D is ambiguous. The CDR3 sequence is 16 residues long. CDR1 and CDR2 (germline): SGHTA, FQGNSA. V lost 1 base and J lost 1, with 13 bases in between. The CDR3 bases are TGTGCCAGCAGCTTAGTGGCGGGGTTAAAGAACACTGAAGCTTTCTTT. Translated, it gives CASSLVAGLKNTEAFF.

V gene TRBV7-6 combines with J gene TRBJ2-1; 7 bases match TRBD1. CDR3 length equals 15 residues. The germline V gene has CDR1 SGHVS and CDR2 FNYEAQ. The V and J ends lost 4 bases and 5 bases, in that order; junction bases with no gene match: 8. In DNA, the CDR3 is TGTGCCAGCAGCTACCCCCGGGACAGCCACAATGAGCAGTTCTTC. This translates into CASSYPRDSHNEQFF.